One and the same sample provided the 15 T cell receptor beta chains below, sequenced in a study of shared clonotypes between healthy human individuals. The repertoire was sequenced with immunoSEQ multiplex PCR; TCRdb's copy has only in-frame clones and lacks some. This table holds 2 million to 2.5 million clones, more than 85% found once. The specimen sequenced was naive CD4+ T cells from PBMCs. Subset: CD45RA+ positively selected. The receptors shown here come from a man aged 18 to 35 in good health. Some clones in this sample may be carry-over from other donors' samples.

The chain couples TRBV28 to TRBJ2-1; possibly TRBD1 for D (5 bases). Germline assignment: CDR1 MDHEN and CDR2 SYDVKM. Trimming left V 6 bases short and J 0 bases short, with 18 bases between. The CDR3 is made up of 17 amino acids. CDR3 DNA sequence: TGTGCCAGCAGGAGACCAGGGTCACCTAGCTCCTACAATGAGCAGTTCTTC. It translates to CASRRPGSPSSYNEQFF. Based on the CDR3 plus reference TRBV28 and TRBJ2-1, the full variable domain is DVKVTQSSRYLVKRTGEKVFLECVQDMDHENMFWYRQDPGLGLRLIYFSYDVKMKEKGDIPEGYSVSREKKERFSLILESASTNQTSMYLCASRRPGSPSSYNEQFFGPGTRLTVL.

The chain employs TRBV4-3 and TRBJ1-5; TRBD1 agrees at 8 bases. Germline V gives CDR1 LGHNA, CDR2 YSLEER. The V and J ends lost 1 base and 0 bases, in that order; junction bases with no gene match: 11. The CDR3 length is 19 residues. In DNA, the CDR3 is TGCGCCAGCAGCCAAGTAGACAGGGGCGGAAATAATAGCAATCAGCCCCAGCATTTT. It specifies CASSQVDRGGNNSNQPQHF.

The chain carries TRBV27 and TRBJ2-7, with a weak D call TRBD1 (5 bases). Germline CDR1 and CDR2: MNHEY and SMNVEV (reference sequence). V shed 5 bases and J shed 4 bases, with 24 bases lying between them. This CDR3 is built from 17 residues. The CDR3 region is CASSTKTATMGRYEQYF. DNA for the CDR3: TGTGCCAGCAGTACCAAGACAGCCACCATGGGCCGGTACGAGCAGTACTTC.

The chain recombines TRBV5-1 with TRBJ2-7, with TRBD1 matching 7 bases. V lost 4 bases and J lost 7; bases outside the gene matches: 5. This CDR3 contains 12 residues. CDR1 SGHRS and CDR2 YFSETQ come from the germline V gene. The CDR3 DNA sequence: TGCGCCAGCAGCGAACAGGGGTATGAGCAGTACTTC. It yields the protein CASSEQGYEQYF.

The genes are TRBV5-1 and TRBJ2-3; possibly TRBD2 for D (6 bases). The V end lost 4 bases, the J end lost 2 bases, and 20 bases lay between the germline ends. The CDR3 has 17 residues. Germline CDR1 SGHRS, CDR2 YFSETQ. The CDR3 reads CASSKGVSGDYTDTQYF. The DNA of the CDR3 is TGCGCCAGCAGCAAGGGAGTTAGCGGAGATTACACAGATACGCAGTATTTT. The entire variable domain, with the rest obtained from reference TRBV5-1 and TRBJ2-3, is as follows: KAGVTQTPRYLIKTRGQQVTLSCSPISGHRSVSWYQQTPGQGLQFLFEYFSETQRNKGNFPGRFSGRQFSNSRSEMNVSTLELGDSALYLCASSKGVSGDYTDTQYFGPGTRLTVL.

The chain combines TRBV29-1 with TRBJ2-5; the D gene is possibly TRBD2 (5 bases). The length of the CDR3 is 14 residues. Germline CDR1 reads SQVTM; CDR2 reads ANQGSEA. Between the trimmed V and J ends, which lost 4 bases and 5 bases, there was a span of 17 bases. CDR3 sequence reads: CSVGGLWGGETQYF. The CDR3 DNA reads as TGCAGCGTTGGAGGGCTTTGGGGTGGGGAGACCCAGTACTTC. Supplemented by reference TRBV29-1 and TRBJ2-5, the full variable domain reads SAVISQKPSRDICQRGTSLTIQCQVDSQVTMMFWYRQQPGQSLTLIATANQGSEATYESGFVIDKFPISRPNLTFSTLTVSNMSPEDSSIYLCSVGGLWGGETQYFGPGTRLLVL.

The chain couples TRBV7-3 to TRBJ2-1; the D gene is possibly TRBD2 (6 bases). The V and J ends lost 1 base and 8 bases respectively, with 15 bases between them. This CDR3 region has 15 residues. CDR1 SGHTA and CDR2 FQGTGA come from the germline V gene. The CDR3 loop is CASSLMGGNGHEQFF. DNA of the CDR3: TGTGCCAGCAGCTTAATGGGCGGGAATGGCCATGAGCAGTTCTTC.

In this sample, this clone turned up once. V usage is TRBV18 and J usage is TRBJ2-3; 7 nucleotides line up with TRBD2. The V gene's germline CDR1 is KGHSH and CDR2 LQKENI. The CDR3 loop spans 17 amino acids. V was pared by 0 bases and J by 2 bases, with 8 bases of the junction left unmatched. CDR3 loop: CASSPPSPSGFTDTQYF. DNA of the CDR3: TGTGCCAGCTCACCACCGTCTCCTAGCGGATTCACAGATACGCAGTATTTT. Filled out from reference TRBV18 and TRBJ2-3, the complete variable domain reads NAGVMQNPRHLVRRRGQEARLRCSPMKGHSHVYWYRQLPEEGLKFMVYLQKENIIDESGMPKERFSAEFPKEGPSILRIQQVVRGDSAAYFCASSPPSPSGFTDTQYFGPGTRLTVL.

The genes are TRBV5-1 and TRBJ2-2; perhaps TRBD1 as D (6 bases). V lost 1 base to trimming and J lost 4 bases, with 14 bases between them. This CDR3 comprises 16 residues. Per the germline V gene, CDR1 is SGHRS and CDR2 is YFSETQ. The CDR3 spells CASSLSGAFSTGELFF. The DNA of the CDR3 is TGCGCCAGCAGCTTGTCAGGGGCATTCAGCACCGGGGAGCTGTTTTTT.

This clone appeared a single time. The rearrangement links TRBV28 to TRBJ1-2, with 7 bases matching TRBD1. CDR3 length: 15 amino acids. Germline V gene data show CDR1 as MDHEN and CDR2 as SYDVKM. Trimming cost V 2 bases and J 8 bases; bases outside gene matches: 11. In nucleotides, the CDR3 is TGTGCCAGCAGTTTAAAACCGACAGGGTTCGGGGGCTACACCTTC. Translation gives CASSLKPTGFGGYTF.

The chain's CDR3 is CASSRPGGNEQFF. CDR3 nucleotides: TGTGCCAGCAGCCGACCAGGGGGAAATGAGCAGTTCTTC. The V gene is TRBV25-1, the J gene TRBJ2-1, with 7 nucleotides matching TRBD1. Germline loops: CDR1 MGHDK, CDR2 SYGVNS. Germline trimming cut 6 bases from V and 7 bases from J; bases unmatched to any gene: 6. This CDR3 comprises 13 residues.

The chain couples TRBV7-6 to TRBJ1-6; D is possibly TRBD1 (6 bases). From germline, CDR1 is SGHVS and CDR2 FNYEAQ. The CDR3 runs to 14 residues. The V gene lost 3 bases and the J gene lost 7 bases, with 10 bases spanning the gap. CDR3 sequence: CASSFARGNSPLHF. DNA of the CDR3: TGTGCCAGCAGCTTCGCGAGGGGGAATTCACCCCTCCACTTT.

This chain connects TRBV5-4 to TRBJ2-3, with 8 bases identical to TRBD2. V gave up 3 bases and J gave up 0 bases; unmatched junction bases: 15. Germline CDR1 SGHNT, CDR2 YYREEE (reference sequence). There are 19 residues in the CDR3. CDR3 bases: TGTGCCAGCAGCTCACCCGAGCGGGGGTCAGTAACTAGCACAGATACGCAGTATTTT. It codes for CASSSPERGSVTSTDTQYF. Full variable domain (rest looked up from reference TRBV5-4 and TRBJ2-3): ETGVTQSPTHLIKTRGQQVTLRCSSQSGHNTVSWYQQALGQGPQFIFQYYREEENGRGNFPPRFSGLQFPNYSSELNVNALELDDSALYLCASSSPERGSVTSTDTQYFGPGTRLTVL.

This chain connects TRBV6-6 to TRBJ2-7; D is tentatively TRBD1 or TRBD2 (5 bases each). This CDR3 has 14 residues. CDR1 and CDR2 (germline): MNHNY, SVGAGI (reference sequence). V was shortened by 6 bases and J by 1 base, with 13 bases between the two germline ends. The CDR3 nucleotides are TGTGCCAGCAGCCCCGGGGCGGGTTCCTACGAGCAGTACTTC. This translates into CASSPGAGSYEQYF.

Note on this clone: In the same sample, other DNA sequences code for this CDR3. The chain recombines TRBV5-1 with TRBJ2-7, with a possible D match to TRBD2 (5 bases). CDR1 SGHRS and CDR2 YFSETQ come from the germline V gene. The CDR3 is 13 residues long. V was shortened by 0 bases and J by 4 bases, with 8 bases between the two germline ends. The CDR3 here is CASSLAPGYEQYF. CDR3 DNA: TGCGCCAGCAGCTTGGCGCCGGGGTACGAGCAGTACTTC.